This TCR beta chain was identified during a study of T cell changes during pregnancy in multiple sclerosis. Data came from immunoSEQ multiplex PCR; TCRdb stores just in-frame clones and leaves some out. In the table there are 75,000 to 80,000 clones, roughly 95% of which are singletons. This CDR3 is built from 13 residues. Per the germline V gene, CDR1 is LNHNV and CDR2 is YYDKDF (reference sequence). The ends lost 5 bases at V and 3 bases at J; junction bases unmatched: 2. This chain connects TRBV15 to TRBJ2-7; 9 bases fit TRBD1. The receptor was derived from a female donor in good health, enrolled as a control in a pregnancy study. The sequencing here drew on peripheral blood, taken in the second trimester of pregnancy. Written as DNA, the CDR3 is TGTGCCACCAGCTGGGACAGGGACTACGAGCAGTACTTC. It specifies CATSWDRDYEQYF.